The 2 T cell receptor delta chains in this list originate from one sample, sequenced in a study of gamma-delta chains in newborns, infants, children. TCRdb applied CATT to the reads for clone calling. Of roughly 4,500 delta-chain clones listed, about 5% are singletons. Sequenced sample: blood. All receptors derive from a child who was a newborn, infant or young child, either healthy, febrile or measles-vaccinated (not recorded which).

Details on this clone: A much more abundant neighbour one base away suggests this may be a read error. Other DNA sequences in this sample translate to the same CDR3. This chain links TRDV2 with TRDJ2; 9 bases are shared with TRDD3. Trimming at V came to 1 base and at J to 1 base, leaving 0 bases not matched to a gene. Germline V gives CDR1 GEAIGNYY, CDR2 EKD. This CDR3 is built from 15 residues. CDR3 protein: CACDTLGDLTAQLFF. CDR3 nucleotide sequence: TGTGCCTGTGACACACTGGGGGATTTGACAGCACAACTCTTCTTT.

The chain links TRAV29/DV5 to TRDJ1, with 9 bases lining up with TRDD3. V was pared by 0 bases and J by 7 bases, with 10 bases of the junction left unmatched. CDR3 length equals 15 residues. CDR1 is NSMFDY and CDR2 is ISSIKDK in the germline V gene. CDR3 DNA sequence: TGTGCAGCAAGCGACTGGGGGAGAACCCCCGGTAAACTCATCTTT. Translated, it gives CAASDWGRTPGKLIF.